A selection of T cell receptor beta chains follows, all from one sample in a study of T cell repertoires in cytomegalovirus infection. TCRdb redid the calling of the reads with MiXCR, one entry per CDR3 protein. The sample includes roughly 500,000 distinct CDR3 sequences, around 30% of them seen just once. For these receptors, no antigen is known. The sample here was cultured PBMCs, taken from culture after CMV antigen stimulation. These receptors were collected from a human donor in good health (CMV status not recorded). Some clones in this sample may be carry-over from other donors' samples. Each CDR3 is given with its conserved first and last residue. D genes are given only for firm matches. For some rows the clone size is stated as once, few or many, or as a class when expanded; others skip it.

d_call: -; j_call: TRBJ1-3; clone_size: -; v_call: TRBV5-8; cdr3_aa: CASSLGQLGSGNTIYF; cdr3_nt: TGTGCCAGCAGCTTAGGACAGCTAGGCTCTGGAAACACCATATATTTT
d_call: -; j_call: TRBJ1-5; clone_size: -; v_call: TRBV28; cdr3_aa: CASMENQPQHF; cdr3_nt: TGTGCCAGCATGGAGAATCAGCCCCAGCATTTT
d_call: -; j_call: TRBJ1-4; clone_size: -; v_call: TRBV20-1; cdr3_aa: CSAEDGGGEKLFF; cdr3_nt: TGCAGTGCTGAGGATGGGGGGGGGGAAAAACTGTTTTTT
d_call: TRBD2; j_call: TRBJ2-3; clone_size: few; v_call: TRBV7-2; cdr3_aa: CASSSTSGEDTQYF; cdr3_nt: TGTGCCAGCAGCTCCACTAGCGGGGAGGATACGCAGTATTTT
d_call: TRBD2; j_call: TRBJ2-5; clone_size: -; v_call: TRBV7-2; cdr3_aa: CANIPAGGMWTQYF; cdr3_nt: TGTGCCAACATCCCAGCCGGGGGGATGTGGACCCAGTACTTC
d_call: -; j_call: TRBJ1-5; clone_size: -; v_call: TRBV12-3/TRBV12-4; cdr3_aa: CASSFTGGVQPQHF; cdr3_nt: TGTGCCAGCAGTTTTACAGGAGGGGTCCAGCCCCAGCATTTT
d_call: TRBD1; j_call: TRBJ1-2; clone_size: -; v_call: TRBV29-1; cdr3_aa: CSVVMGQGHYGYTF; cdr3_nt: TGCAGCGTTGTAATGGGACAGGGACACTATGGCTACACCTTC
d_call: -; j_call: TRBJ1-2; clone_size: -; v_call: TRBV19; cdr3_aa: CATGDNYGYTF; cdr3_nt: TGTGCCACCGGGGACAACTATGGCTACACCTTC
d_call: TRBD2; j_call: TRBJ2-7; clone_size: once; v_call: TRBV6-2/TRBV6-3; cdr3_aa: CASSSSGRAREQYF; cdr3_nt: TGTGCCAGCAGTTCTAGCGGGAGGGCCAGGGAGCAGTACTTC
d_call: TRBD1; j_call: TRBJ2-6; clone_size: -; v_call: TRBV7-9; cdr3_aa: CASSWTTGIRSGANVLTF; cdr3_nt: TGTGCCAGCAGCTGGACGACAGGGATCCGCTCTGGGGCCAACGTCCTGACTTTC
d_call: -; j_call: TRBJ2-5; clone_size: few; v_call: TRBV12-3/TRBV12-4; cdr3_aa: CASSFSVETQYF; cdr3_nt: TGTGCCAGCAGTTTTTCAGTGGAGACCCAGTACTTC
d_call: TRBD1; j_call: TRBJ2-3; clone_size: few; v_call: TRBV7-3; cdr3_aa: CASSSGQPTDTQYF; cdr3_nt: TGTGCCAGCAGCTCGGGACAGCCAACAGATACGCAGTATTTT
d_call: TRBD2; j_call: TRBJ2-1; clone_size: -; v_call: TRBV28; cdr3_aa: CASSLAGGPQNEQFF; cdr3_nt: TGTGCCAGCAGTTTGGCGGGGGGGCCTCAGAATGAGCAGTTCTTC
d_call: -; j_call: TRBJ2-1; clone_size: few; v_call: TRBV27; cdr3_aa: CASSSERDEQFF; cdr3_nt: TGTGCCAGCAGCTCAGAGAGGGATGAGCAGTTCTTC
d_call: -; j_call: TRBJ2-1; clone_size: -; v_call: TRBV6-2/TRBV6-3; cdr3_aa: CASSYSRLPSVDEQFF; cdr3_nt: TGTGCCAGCAGTTACTCTAGGCTCCCCAGCGTTGATGAGCAGTTCTTC
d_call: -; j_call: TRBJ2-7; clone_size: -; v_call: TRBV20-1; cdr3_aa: CSARVPVIINEQYF; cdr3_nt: TGCAGTGCTAGAGTTCCGGTGATTATAAACGAGCAGTACTTC
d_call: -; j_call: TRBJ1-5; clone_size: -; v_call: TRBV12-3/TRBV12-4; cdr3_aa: CASSFGRAGNQPQHF; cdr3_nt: TGTGCCAGCAGTTTTGGGAGGGCAGGGAATCAGCCCCAGCATTTT
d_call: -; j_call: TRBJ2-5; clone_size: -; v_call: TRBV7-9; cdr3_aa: CASSISRSQETQYF; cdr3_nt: TGTGCCAGCAGCATAAGCAGGAGCCAAGAGACCCAGTACTTC
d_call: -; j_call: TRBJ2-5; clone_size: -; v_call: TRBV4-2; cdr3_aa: CASSQEVEAETQYF; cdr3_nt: TGTGCCAGCAGCCAAGAGGTGGAGGCAGAGACCCAGTACTTC
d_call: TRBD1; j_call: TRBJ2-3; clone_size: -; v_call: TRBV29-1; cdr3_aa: CSARRLEGAESTQYF; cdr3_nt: TGCAGCGCCAGAAGATTAGAGGGGGCAGAGAGTACGCAGTATTTT
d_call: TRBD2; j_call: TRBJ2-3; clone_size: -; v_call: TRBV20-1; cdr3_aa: CSARDLVTSGSSTDTQYF; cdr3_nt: TGCAGTGCTAGAGATCTCGTAACTAGCGGGTCTAGCACAGATACGCAGTATTTT
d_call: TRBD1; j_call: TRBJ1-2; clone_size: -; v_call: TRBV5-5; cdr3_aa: CASSWDRAEIYGYTF; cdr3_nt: TGTGCCAGCAGCTGGGACAGGGCCGAAATCTATGGCTACACCTTC
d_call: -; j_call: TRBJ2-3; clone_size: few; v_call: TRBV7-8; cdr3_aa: CASVKNPTDTQYF; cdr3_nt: TGTGCCAGCGTGAAGAACCCCACAGATACGCAGTATTTT
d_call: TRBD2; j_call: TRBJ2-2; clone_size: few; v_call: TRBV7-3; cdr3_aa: CASSFHPGLAGNTGELFF; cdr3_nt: TGTGCCAGCAGCTTTCACCCGGGACTAGCGGGAAACACCGGGGAGCTGTTTTTT
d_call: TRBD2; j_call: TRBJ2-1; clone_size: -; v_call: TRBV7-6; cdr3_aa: CASSPGLAGNSYNEQFF; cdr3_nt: TGTGCCAGCAGCCCTGGACTAGCGGGAAACTCCTACAATGAGCAGTTCTTC
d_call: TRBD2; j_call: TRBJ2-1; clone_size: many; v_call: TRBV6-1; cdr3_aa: CASSTSGSPYNEQFF; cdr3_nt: TGTGCCAGCAGTACTAGCGGGAGCCCCTACAATGAGCAGTTCTTC
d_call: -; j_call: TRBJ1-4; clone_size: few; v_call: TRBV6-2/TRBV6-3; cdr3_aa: CASSYKGREKLFF; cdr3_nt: TGTGCCAGCAGTTACAAGGGCCGGGAAAAACTGTTTTTT
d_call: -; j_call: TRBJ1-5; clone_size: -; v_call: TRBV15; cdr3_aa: CATSGGIQHWTQHF; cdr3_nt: TGTGCCACCAGCGGAGGGATCCAGCATTGGACCCAGCATTTT
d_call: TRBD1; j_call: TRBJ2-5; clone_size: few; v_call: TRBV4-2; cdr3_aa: CASSQVGDRQETQYF; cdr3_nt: TGTGCCAGCAGCCAAGTTGGGGACAGACAAGAGACCCAGTACTTC
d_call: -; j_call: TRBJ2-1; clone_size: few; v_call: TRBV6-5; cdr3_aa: CASSYSSQVYNEQFF; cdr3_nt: TGTGCCAGCAGTTACTCGAGTCAGGTTTACAATGAGCAGTTCTTC
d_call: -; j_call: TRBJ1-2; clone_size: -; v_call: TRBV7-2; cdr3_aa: CASSKGYGYTF; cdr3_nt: TGTGCCAGCAGCAAGGGCTATGGCTACACCTTC